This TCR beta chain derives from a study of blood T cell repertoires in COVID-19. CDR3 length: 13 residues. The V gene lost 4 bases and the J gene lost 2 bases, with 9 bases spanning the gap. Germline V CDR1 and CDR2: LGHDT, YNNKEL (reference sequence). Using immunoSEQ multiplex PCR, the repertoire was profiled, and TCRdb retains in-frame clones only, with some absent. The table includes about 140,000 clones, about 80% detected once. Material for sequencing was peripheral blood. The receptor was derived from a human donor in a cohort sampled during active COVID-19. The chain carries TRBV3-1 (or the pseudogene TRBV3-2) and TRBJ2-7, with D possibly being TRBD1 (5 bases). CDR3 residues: CASSLGQTYEQYF. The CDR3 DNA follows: TGTGCCAGCAGCCTTGGACAAACCTACGAGCAGTACTTC.